This T cell receptor beta chain was sequenced in a study of T cells in Graves' hyperthyroidism and ophthalmopathy. Thyroid ultrasound, orbital computed tomography, clinical symptoms, and serum thyroxine and TRAb underpinned diagnoses. The CDR3 is 15 amino acids. V lost 5 bases, J lost 1 base, and 14 bases lay in between. CDR1 and CDR2 (germline): MGHDK, SYGVNS. From RNA transcripts, TCR beta CDR3 regions were amplified. TCR CDR3 underwent first-round RT-PCR with the HTBI primer set. TCRdb re-analysed the multiplex PCR reads in MiXCR, keeping a single row per CDR3 protein. The repertoire has some 740,000 distinct CDR3 sequences, 14% of them found once; the top ten carry about a tenth.

This TCR was sampled from a woman aged 18-29 years with Graves' hyperthyroidism. The rearrangement links TRBV25-1 to TRBJ2-5; no clear D. Source material: blood. The CDR3 nucleotides are TGTGCCAGCAGTAGAGTGGGGATTACCCAAGAGACCCAGTACTTC. Translation: CASSRVGITQETQYF. The full variable domain, its missing parts supplied by reference TRBV25-1 and TRBJ2-5, is EADIYQTPRYLVIGTGKKITLECSQTMGHDKMYWYQQDPGMELHLIHYSYGVNSTEKGDLSSESTVSRIRTEHFPLTLESARPSHTSQYLCASSRVGITQETQYFGPGTRLLVL.